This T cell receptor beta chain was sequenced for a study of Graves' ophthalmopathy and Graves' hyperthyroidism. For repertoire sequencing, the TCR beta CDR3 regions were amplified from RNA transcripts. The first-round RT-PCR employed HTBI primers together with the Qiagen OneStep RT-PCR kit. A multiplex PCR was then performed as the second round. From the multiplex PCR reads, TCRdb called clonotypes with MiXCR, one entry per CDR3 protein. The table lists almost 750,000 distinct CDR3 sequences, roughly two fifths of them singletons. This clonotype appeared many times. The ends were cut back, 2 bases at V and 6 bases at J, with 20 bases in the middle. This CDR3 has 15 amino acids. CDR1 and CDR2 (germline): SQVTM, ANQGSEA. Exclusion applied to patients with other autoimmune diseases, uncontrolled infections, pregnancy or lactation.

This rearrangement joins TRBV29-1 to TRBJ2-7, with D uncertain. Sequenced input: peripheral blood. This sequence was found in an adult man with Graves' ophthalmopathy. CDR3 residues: CSVELETGTLGEQYF. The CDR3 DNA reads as TGCAGCGTTGAATTGGAGACCGGCACCCTCGGCGAGCAGTACTTC.